Presented here are 10 T cell receptor beta chains from one specimen sequenced in a study of somatic mutations in cytotoxic T cells in rheumatoid arthritis. Sequencing was performed with immunoSEQ multiplex PCR; in TCRdb, only in-frame clones are kept and a portion is missing. The sample includes 15,000 to 20,000 clones, approximately 75% seen only once; the top ten take 10% to 15%. What was sequenced was CD8+ T cells sorted from blood. The origin of the receptors is an adult with rheumatoid arthritis.

The genes are TRBV29-1 and TRBJ1-1; D gene uncertain. Trimming stripped 4 bases from V and 7 bases from J, with 7 bases between. Germline loops: CDR1 SQVTM, CDR2 ANQGSEA. The CDR3 loop spans 10 amino acids. CDR3 loop: CSVGYLEAFF. DNA of the CDR3: TGCAGCGTTGGGTACCTTGAAGCTTTCTTT.

The genes are TRBV6-5 and TRBJ2-7; maybe TRBD2 (5 bases). With 2 bases removed from V and 3 bases from J, the gap between germline ends came to 14 bases. The CDR3 is 15 residues long. Germline V CDR1 and CDR2: MNHEY, SVGAGI. The CDR3 region is CASSYRLAGFYEQYF. As DNA, the CDR3 is TGTGCCAGCAGTTACCGTCTAGCCGGGTTCTACGAGCAGTACTTC.

The chain carries TRBV5-5 and TRBJ1-2; the D is unclear. The CDR3 loop spans 13 amino acids. The V and J ends lost 4 bases and 7 bases respectively, with 14 bases between them. Germline CDR1 SGHKS, CDR2 YYEKEE (reference sequence). CDR3 loop: CASSPWTGGGYTF. The CDR3 region has the DNA TGTGCCAGCAGCCCATGGACCGGCGGTGGCTACACCTTC.

The chain is built from TRBV5-5 and TRBJ1-2, with TRBD1 identical over 11 bases. Trimming cost V 1 base and J 7 bases; bases outside gene matches: 9. Germline CDR1 is SGHKS and CDR2 is YYEKEE (reference sequence). This CDR3 region has 16 residues. CDR3 residues: CASSLLIGQGASGYTF. The DNA for the CDR3 is TGTGCCAGCAGCTTGCTTATAGGACAGGGGGCGAGTGGCTACACCTTC.

This clone was picked up a small number of times. The genes are TRBV4-1 and TRBJ1-1, with 7 bases aligning to TRBD1. After removal of 1 base from V and 0 bases from J, the junction contained 5 bases not matched to a gene. Germline lookup yields CDR1 MGHRA and CDR2 YSYEKL. This CDR3 has 16 amino acids. In DNA form, the CDR3 reads TGCGCCAGCAGCCAAGGGACAGGAGCCATGAACACTGAAGCTTTCTTT. It is translated as CASSQGTGAMNTEAFF.

V is TRBV14 and J is TRBJ1-1, with 7 bases identical to TRBD1. The CDR3 has 14 amino acids. J gave up 1 base and V 5 bases, and 4 bases lay outside the gene matches. Germline V gene sequence: CDR1 SGHDN, CDR2 FVKESK. The CDR3 nucleotides are TGTGCCAGCAGCTTCAGGGGGGCGAACACTGAAGCTTTCTTT. Translation: CASSFRGANTEAFF. Filled out from reference TRBV14 and TRBJ1-1, the complete variable domain reads EAGVTQFPSHSVIEKGQTVTLRCDPISGHDNLYWYRRVMGKEIKFLLHFVKESKQDESGMPNNRFLAERTGGTYSTLKVQPAELEDSGVYFCASSFRGANTEAFFGQGTRLTVV.

This clone showed up just once. This chain uses TRBV28 with TRBJ2-2, with TRBD1 matching over 8 bases. Germline assignment: CDR1 MDHEN and CDR2 SYDVKM. Unmatched junction bases numbered 8, after V lost 6 bases and J lost 5 bases. The CDR3 contains 15 residues. The CDR3 region is CASSPRDRRTGELFF. For the CDR3, the DNA is TGTGCCAGCAGCCCGCGGGACAGGAGGACCGGGGAGCTGTTTTTT.

This clone was counted once. The rearrangement uses TRBV6-4 and TRBJ2-1; a possible D gene is TRBD2 (6 bases). This CDR3 comprises 15 residues. V lost 4 bases and J lost 0, with 10 bases in between. From germline, CDR1 is MRHNA and CDR2 SNTAGT. As DNA, the CDR3 is TGTGCCAGCAGTGTGGAGGGAGGCTCCTACAATGAGCAGTTCTTC. Translation: CASSVEGGSYNEQFF.

The rearrangement joins TRBV5-1 to TRBJ2-5; D is unclear. The germline V and J ends were trimmed by 5 bases and 0 bases, with 8 bases remaining between them. The CDR3 has 13 residues. Germline V lookup: CDR1 SGHRS, CDR2 YFSETQ. The CDR3 region has the DNA TGCGCCAGCAGGGGTCGGGACCAAGAGACCCAGTACTTC. The encoded protein is CASRGRDQETQYF.

The V call is TRBV28, the J call TRBJ1-5; 8 nucleotides agree with TRBD1. Germline assignment: CDR1 MDHEN and CDR2 SYDVKM. V lost 3 bases to trimming and J lost 1 base; unmatched junction nucleotides: 5. The CDR3 length is 16 residues. As DNA, the CDR3 is TGTGCCAGCAGTTTTGTGGGACAGGCAAGCAATCAGCCCCAGCATTTT. This translates into CASSFVGQASNQPQHF.